Listed here is a single T cell receptor (beta chain). Its antigen is unidentified. Assay used: immunoSEQ multiplex PCR; TCRdb lists only in-frame clones, some missing. The profile covers 15,000 to 20,000 clones, with around 87% appearing a single time and about 6.8% taken by the ten largest. The CDR3 runs to 14 residues. Per the germline V gene, CDR1 is MDHEN and CDR2 is SYDVKM. V dropped 0 bases and J dropped 6; count of bases not matched to a gene: 1. The source of the sample is a study of graft-versus-host responses after intestinal transplantation. Broader study findings: Ileal or blood samples showed some GvH clones first, and such clones were also found in recipient marrow. Allografts of patients with graft-donor T cell macrochimerism showed high graft-versus-host to host-versus-graft clone ratios.

Either the posterior iliac crest or another site supplied the post-transplant bone marrow. The TCR originated in a human patient who received an intestinal transplant, so some T cells may come from the graft donor. The starting material was bone marrow, obtained just over 120 days after intestinal transplantation. The rearrangement uses TRBV28 and TRBJ2-1; 8 nucleotides agree with TRBD1. CDR3 residues: CASSLWGTGNEQFF. CDR3 DNA sequence: TGTGCCAGCAGTTTATGGGGGACAGGCAATGAGCAGTTCTTC.